This TCR beta chain was documented in a study of tumor-infiltrating lymphocytes in localized non-small cell lung cancer. Study overall: Some samples were collected after neoadjuvant chemotherapy; smokers, never-smokers and several histologies were included.

Repertoires were generated with immunoSEQ multiplex PCR, while TCRdb's copy carries only in-frame clones and drops some. This table holds around 6,500 clones, around two thirds found once. The length of the CDR3 is 15 residues. Trimming pared 2 bases from V and 0 bases from J, leaving 8 bases between. Germline CDR1 is MNHEY and CDR2 is SMNVEV (reference sequence). Study-wide points: Tumors had more T cell infiltration than uninvolved lung, per TCRbeta sequencing and CD3 counts.

To note about this clone: Its antigen is undetermined.

V usage is TRBV27 and J usage is TRBJ2-1; D gene ambiguous. This sequence was found in a human donor with non-small cell lung cancer. The sequenced sample consisted of uninvolved lung tissue not adjacent to the tumor. CDR3 coding DNA: TGTGCCAGCAGTTTAGTCCCGAGCTCCTACAATGAGCAGTTCTTC. The encoded protein is CASSLVPSSYNEQFF.